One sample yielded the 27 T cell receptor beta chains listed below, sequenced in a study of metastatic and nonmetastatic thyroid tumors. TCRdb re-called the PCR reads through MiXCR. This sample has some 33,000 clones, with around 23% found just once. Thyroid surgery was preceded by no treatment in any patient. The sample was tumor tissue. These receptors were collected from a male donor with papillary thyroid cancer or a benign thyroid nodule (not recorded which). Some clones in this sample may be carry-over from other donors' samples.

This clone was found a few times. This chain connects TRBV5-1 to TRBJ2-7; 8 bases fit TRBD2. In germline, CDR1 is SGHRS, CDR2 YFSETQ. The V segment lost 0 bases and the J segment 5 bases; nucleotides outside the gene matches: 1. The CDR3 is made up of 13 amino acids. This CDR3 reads CASSLGTSNEQYF. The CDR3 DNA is TGCGCCAGCAGCTTGGGGACTAGCAACGAGCAGTACTTC.

For the CDR3, the DNA is TGTGCCTGGATGGTCGGGTCTGGAAACACCATATATTTT. As protein: CAWMVGSGNTIYF. The gene calls are TRBV30 and TRBJ1-3, with no clear D. Deletions cut 4 bases from V and 1 base from J, with 8 bases between. Germline lookup yields CDR1 GTSNPN and CDR2 SVGIG (reference sequence). The CDR3 has 13 residues.

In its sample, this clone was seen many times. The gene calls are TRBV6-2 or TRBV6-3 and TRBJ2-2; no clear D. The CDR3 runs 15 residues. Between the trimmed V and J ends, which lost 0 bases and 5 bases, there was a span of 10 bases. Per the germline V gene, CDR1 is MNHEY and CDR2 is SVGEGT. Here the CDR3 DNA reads TGTGCCAGCAGTTACTCGACACGGTTGACCGGGGAGCTGTTTTTT. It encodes CASSYSTRLTGELFF.

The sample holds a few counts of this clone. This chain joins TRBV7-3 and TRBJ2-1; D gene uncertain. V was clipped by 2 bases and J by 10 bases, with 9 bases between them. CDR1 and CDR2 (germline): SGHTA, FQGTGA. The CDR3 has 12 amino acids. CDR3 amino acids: CASSLQSCEQFF. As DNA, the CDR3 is TGTGCCAGCAGCTTACAGAGTTGCGAGCAGTTCTTC.

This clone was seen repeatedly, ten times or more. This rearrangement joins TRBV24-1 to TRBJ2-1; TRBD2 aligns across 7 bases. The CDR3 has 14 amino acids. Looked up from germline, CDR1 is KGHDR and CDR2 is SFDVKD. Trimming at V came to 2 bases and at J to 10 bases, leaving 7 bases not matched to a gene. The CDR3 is CATSDYLAASEQFF. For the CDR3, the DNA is TGTGCCACCAGTGATTACCTAGCGGCCTCCGAGCAGTTCTTC.

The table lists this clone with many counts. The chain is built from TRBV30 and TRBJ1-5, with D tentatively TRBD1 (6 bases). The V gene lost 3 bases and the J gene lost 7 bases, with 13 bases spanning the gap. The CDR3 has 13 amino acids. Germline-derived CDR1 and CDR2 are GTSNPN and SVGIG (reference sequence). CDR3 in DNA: TGTGCCTGGAGCCGACAGGTGGACCAGCCCCAGCATTTT. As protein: CAWSRQVDQPQHF. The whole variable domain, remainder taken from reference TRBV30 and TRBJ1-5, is SQTIHQWPATLVQPVGSPLSLECTVEGTSNPNLYWYRQAAGRGLQLLFYSVGIGQISSEVPQNLSASRPQDRQFILSSKKLLLSDSGFYLCAWSRQVDQPQHFGDGTRLSIL.

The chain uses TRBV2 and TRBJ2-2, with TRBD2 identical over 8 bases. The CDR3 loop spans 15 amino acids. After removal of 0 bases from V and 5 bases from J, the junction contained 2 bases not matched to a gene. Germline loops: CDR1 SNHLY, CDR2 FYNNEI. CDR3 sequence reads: CASSEARGGTGELFF. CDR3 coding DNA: TGTGCCAGCAGTGAAGCGCGCGGGGGGACCGGGGAGCTGTTTTTT.

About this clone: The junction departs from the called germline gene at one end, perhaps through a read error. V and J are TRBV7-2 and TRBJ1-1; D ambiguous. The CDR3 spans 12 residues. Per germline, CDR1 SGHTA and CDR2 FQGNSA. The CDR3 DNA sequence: TGTGCCAGCAGACATCGGAGAACTGAAGCCTTCTTT. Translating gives CASRHRRTEAFF.

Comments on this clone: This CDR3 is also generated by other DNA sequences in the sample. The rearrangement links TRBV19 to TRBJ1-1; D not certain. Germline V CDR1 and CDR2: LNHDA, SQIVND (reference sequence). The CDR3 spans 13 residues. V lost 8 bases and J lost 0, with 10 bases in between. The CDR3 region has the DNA TGTGCCAGTTTCGGTGGGATGAACACTGAAGCTTTCTTT. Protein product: CASFGGMNTEAFF. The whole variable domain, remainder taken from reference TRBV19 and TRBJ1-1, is DGGITQSPKYLFRKEGQNVTLSCEQNLNHDAMYWYRQDPGQGLRLIYYSQIVNDFQKGDIAEGYSVSREKKESFPLTVTSAQKNPTAFYLCASFGGMNTEAFFGQGTRLTVV.

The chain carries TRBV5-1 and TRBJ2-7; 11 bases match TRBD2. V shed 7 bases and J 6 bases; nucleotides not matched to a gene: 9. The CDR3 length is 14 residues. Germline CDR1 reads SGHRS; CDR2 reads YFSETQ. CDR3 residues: CASSDTSGSGEQYF. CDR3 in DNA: TGCGCCAGCTCTGATACTAGCGGGAGTGGCGAGCAGTACTTC. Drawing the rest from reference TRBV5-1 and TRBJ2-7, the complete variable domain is KAGVTQTPRYLIKTRGQQVTLSCSPISGHRSVSWYQQTPGQGLQFLFEYFSETQRNKGNFPGRFSGRQFSNSRSEMNVSTLELGDSALYLCASSDTSGSGEQYFGPGTRLTVT.

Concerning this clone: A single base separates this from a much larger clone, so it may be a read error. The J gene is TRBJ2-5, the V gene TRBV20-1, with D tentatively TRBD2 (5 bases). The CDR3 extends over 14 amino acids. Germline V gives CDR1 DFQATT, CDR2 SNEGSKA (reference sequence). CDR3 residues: CSARDRLAGETKYF. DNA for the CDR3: TGCAGTGCTAGAGATCGTCTAGCAGGAGAGACCAAGTACTTC.

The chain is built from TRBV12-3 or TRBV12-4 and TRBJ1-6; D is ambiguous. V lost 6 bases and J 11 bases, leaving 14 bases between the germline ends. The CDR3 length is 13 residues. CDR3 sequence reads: CASSEDGLTPLHF. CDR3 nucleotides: TGTGCCAGCAGCGAGGACGGGTTAACACCCCTCCACTTT.

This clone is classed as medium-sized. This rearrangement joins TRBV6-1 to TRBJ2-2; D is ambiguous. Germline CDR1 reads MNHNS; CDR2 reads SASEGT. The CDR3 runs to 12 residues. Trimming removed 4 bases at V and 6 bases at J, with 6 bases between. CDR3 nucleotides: TGTGCCAGCAGTGGGCCTCCCGGGGAGCTGTTTTTT. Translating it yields CASSGPPGELFF.

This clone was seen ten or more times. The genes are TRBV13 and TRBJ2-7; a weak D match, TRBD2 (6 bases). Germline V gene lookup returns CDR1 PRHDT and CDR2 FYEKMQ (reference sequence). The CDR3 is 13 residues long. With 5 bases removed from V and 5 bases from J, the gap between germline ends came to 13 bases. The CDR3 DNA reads TGTGCCAGCAGCCGCGGGGAAATGCACGAGCAGTACTTC. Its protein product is CASSRGEMHEQYF.

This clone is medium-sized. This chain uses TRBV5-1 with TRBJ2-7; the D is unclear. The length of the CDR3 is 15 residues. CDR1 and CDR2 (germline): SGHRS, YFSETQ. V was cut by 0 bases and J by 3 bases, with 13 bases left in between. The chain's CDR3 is CASSLEVGQFYEQYF. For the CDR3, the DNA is TGCGCCAGCAGCTTGGAGGTAGGGCAGTTCTACGAGCAGTACTTC.

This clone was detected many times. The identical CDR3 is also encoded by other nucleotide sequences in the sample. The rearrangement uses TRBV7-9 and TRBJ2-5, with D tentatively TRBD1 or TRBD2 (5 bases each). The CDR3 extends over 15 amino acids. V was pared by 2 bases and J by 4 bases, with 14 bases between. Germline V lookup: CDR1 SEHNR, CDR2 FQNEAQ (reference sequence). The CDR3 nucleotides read TGTGCCAGCAGCTTAAGGGCAGGGAGTGGAGAGACCCAGTACTTC. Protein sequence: CASSLRAGSGETQYF.

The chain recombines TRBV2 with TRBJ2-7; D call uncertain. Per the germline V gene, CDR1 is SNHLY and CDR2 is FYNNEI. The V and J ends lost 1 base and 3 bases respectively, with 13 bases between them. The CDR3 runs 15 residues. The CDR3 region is CASSEEVGSDYEQYF. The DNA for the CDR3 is TGTGCCAGCAGTGAAGAAGTAGGCAGCGACTACGAGCAGTACTTC.

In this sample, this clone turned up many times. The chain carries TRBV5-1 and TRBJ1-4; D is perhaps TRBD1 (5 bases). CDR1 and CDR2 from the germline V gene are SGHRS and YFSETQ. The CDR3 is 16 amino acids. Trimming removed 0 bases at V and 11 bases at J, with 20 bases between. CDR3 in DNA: TGCGCCAGCAGCTTGGAACAGGCTTCCTCACTAGGGAAACTGTTTTTT. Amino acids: CASSLEQASSLGKLFF.

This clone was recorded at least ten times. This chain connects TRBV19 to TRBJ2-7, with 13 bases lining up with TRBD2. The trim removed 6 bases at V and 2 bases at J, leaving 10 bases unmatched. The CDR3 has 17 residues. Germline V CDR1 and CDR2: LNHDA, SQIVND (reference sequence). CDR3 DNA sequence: TGTGCCAGTAGCTCCCCGGGACTAGCGGGGCAAGCCTACGAGCAGTACTTC. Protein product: CASSSPGLAGQAYEQYF.

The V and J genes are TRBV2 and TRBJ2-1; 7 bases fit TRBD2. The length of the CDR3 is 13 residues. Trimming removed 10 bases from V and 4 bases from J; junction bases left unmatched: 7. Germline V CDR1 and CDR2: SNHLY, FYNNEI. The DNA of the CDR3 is TGTGCCAACCTAGCGGAGAAGTACAATGAGCAGTTCTTC. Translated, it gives CANLAEKYNEQFF.

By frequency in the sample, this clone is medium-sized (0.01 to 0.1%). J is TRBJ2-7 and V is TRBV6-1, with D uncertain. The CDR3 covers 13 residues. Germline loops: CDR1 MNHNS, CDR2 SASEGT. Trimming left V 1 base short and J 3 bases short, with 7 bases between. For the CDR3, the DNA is TGTGCCAGCAGTGAAGTCGTCGGCTACGAGCAGTACTTC. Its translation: CASSEVVGYEQYF.

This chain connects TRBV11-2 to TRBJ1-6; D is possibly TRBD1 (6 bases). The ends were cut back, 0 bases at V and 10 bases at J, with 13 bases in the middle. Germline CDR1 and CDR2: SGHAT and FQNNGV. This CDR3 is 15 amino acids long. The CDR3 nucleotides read TGTGCCAGCAGCTTAGAGGCGGGGGGCTGGTCACCCCTCCACTTT. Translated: CASSLEAGGWSPLHF.

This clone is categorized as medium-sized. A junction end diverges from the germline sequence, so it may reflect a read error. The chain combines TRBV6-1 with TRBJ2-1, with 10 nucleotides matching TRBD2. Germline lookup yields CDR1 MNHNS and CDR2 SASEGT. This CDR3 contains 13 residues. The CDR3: CASNELAGRGGFF. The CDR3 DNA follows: TGTGCCAGCAATGAACTAGCGGGAAGGGGTGGGTTCTTC.

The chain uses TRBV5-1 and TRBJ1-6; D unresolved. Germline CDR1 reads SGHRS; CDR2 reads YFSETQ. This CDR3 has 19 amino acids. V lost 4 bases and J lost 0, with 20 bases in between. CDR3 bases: TGCGCCAGCAGCCCACTAGGTGGGCCACAAAGCTCCTATAATTCACCCCTCCACTTT. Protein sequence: CASSPLGGPQSSYNSPLHF.

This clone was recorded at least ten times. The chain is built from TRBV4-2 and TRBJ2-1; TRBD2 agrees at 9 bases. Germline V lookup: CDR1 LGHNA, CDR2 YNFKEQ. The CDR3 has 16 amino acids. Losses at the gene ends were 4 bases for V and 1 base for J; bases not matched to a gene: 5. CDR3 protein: CASSRPSGMSYNEQFF. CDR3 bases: TGTGCCAGCAGCCGACCTAGCGGGATGTCCTACAATGAGCAGTTCTTC.

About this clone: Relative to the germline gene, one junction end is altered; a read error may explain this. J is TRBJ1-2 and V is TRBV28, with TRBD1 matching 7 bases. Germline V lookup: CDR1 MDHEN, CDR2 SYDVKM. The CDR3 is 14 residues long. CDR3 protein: CATRTQGSGYCYTF. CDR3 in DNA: TGTGCCACCAGAACACAGGGGTCGGGCTATTGCTACACCTTC.

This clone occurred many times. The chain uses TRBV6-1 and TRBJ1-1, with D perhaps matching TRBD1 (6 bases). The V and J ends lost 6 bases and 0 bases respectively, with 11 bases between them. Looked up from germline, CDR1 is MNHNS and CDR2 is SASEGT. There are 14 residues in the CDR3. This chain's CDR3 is CASSPRGLNTEAFF. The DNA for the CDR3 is TGTGCCAGCAGCCCCCGGGGGCTGAACACTGAAGCTTTCTTT.